Sequencing of this T cell receptor beta chain was carried out in a study of blood T cell repertoires in COVID-19. Study information: Sites across the United States, Italy and Spain contributed samples from acute and convalescent COVID-19.

This table comes from immunoSEQ multiplex PCR, and its TCRdb copy is limited to in-frame clones, with some not included. The table lists hundreds of thousands of clones, around 87% of them singletons, with about 2.3% in the top ten. The V end lost 5 bases, the J end lost 3 bases, and 16 bases lay between the germline ends. This CDR3 spans 15 amino acids. Germline loops: CDR1 LGHDT, CDR2 YNNKEL (reference sequence). This TCR was recovered from a woman aged 60-75 years with COVID-19, enrolled during active disease. The chain is built from TRBV3-1 (or the pseudogene TRBV3-2) and TRBJ1-1; no reliable D call. The sample comprised peripheral blood. The CDR3 nucleotides read TGTGCCAGCAGCTACCTAGAAGGCTCGGACACTGAAGCTTTCTTT. Its protein is CASSYLEGSDTEAFF.